This T cell receptor (beta chain) appears in the sequencing data of a study of beta chain features in type 1 diabetes. About this clone: Its antigen is unknown.

Sequencing targeted expressed TCRB transcripts, as all isolated RNA had been reverse transcribed. Data came from immunoSEQ multiplex PCR; TCRdb stores just in-frame clones and leaves some out. The sample holds under 950,000 clones; roughly 15% are singletons and the top ten take roughly 0.025%. Overall study results and limits: Junctions at VDJ sites from type 1 diabetes patients had fewer insertions and more deletions.

The receptor comes from a woman between 18 and 29 years old in good health. Sequenced sample: naive CD4+ T cells from blood.

The CDR3 loop reads CASCRDSPDTQYF. The CDR3, as DNA: TGTGCCAGTTGTAGGGATTCCCCAGATACGCAGTATTTT. This sequence joins TRBV2 and TRBJ2-3; D call uncertain. V lost 9 bases and J lost 4, with 14 bases in between. There are 13 residues in the CDR3. CDR1 and CDR2 (germline): SNHLY, FYNNEI.